The 7 T cell receptor beta chains below were found in one sample sequenced in a study of shared clonotypes between healthy human individuals. Method: immunoSEQ multiplex PCR; TCRdb's copy keeps in-frame clones and lacks some. The sample holds approximately 1,000,000 clones; around 82% are singletons and the top ten take 0.52%. Sequencing was carried out using memory CD4+ T cells from PBMCs. Specified subset: CD45RA-negative fraction. Receptors originate from a man aged 18 to 30 in good health. Some clones in this sample may be carry-over from other donors' samples.

This clone occurred many times. Other DNA sequences within the sample encode an identical CDR3. This chain links TRBV7-9 with TRBJ1-5; D remains unclear. In germline, CDR1 is SEHNR, CDR2 FQNEAQ (reference sequence). This CDR3 spans 12 amino acids. The germline V and J ends were trimmed by 3 bases and 8 bases, with 8 bases remaining between them. For the CDR3, the DNA is TGTGCCAGCAGCTTGGATCAAAAGCCCCAGCATTTT. It codes for CASSLDQKPQHF.

This clone was detected only a few times. V and J are TRBV30 and TRBJ2-1, with D possibly TRBD1 on 6 matching bases. Germline CDR1 reads GTSNPN; CDR2 reads SVGIG (reference sequence). V was shortened by 0 bases and J by 3 bases, with 6 bases between the two germline ends. The CDR3 runs to 13 residues. CDR3 DNA sequence: TGTGCCTGGAGTGTGGACAGCTACAATGAGCAGTTCTTC. The encoded protein is CAWSVDSYNEQFF.

The chain has TRBV7-9 and TRBJ2-1; 9 bases are shared with TRBD2. The CDR3 runs 19 residues. V was clipped by 4 bases and J by 1 base; unmatched bases: 14. The germline V gene encodes CDR1 SEHNR and CDR2 FQNEAQ (reference sequence). The CDR3 nucleotides read TGTGCCAGCAGCTCGACGATAATTAGCGGGAGAAGGTCCTACAATGAGCAGTTCTTC. The encoded protein is CASSSTIISGRRSYNEQFF.

The chain links TRBV28 to TRBJ1-4; D is unclear. The germline V and J ends were trimmed by 8 bases and 8 bases, with 15 bases remaining between them. The CDR3 loop spans 13 amino acids. From germline, CDR1 is MDHEN and CDR2 SYDVKM. CDR3 protein: CASGMAYEEKLFF. CDR3 bases: TGTGCCAGCGGGATGGCGTATGAGGAAAAACTGTTTTTT. The entire variable domain, with the rest obtained from reference TRBV28 and TRBJ1-4, is as follows: DVKVTQSSRYLVKRTGEKVFLECVQDMDHENMFWYRQDPGLGLRLIYFSYDVKMKEKGDIPEGYSVSREKKERFSLILESASTNQTSMYLCASGMAYEEKLFFGSGTQLSVL.

The J gene is TRBJ1-2, the V gene TRBV2, with TRBD1 as a possible D gene (5 bases). The V end lost 2 bases, the J end lost 4 bases, and 11 bases lay between the germline ends. This CDR3 spans 14 amino acids. Germline CDR1 is SNHLY and CDR2 is FYNNEI. The CDR3 nucleotides are TGTGCCAGCAGTGAAAGGGACGAAGTCTATGGCTACACCTTC. As protein: CASSERDEVYGYTF.

The rearrangement links TRBV5-4 to TRBJ1-6; TRBD1 might be the D (6 bases). This CDR3 is built from 14 residues. The germline CDR1 and CDR2 sequences are SGHNT and YYREEE (reference sequence). V lost 1 base to trimming and J lost 7 bases, with 9 bases between them. In DNA form, the CDR3 reads TGTGCCAGCAGCTTGTACGGGGGCAATTCACCCCTCCACTTT. Amino acid sequence: CASSLYGGNSPLHF.

The chain employs TRBV6-1 and TRBJ1-1; 9 nucleotides agree with TRBD1. The trim removed 9 bases at V and 10 bases at J, leaving 6 bases unmatched. The length of the CDR3 is 11 residues. CDR1 is MNHNS and CDR2 is SASEGT in the germline V gene. The CDR3 loop is CASSPGQGAFF. DNA for the CDR3: TGTGCCAGTAGTCCGGGACAGGGAGCTTTCTTT.